A single sample is the source of the 26 T cell receptor beta chains below, sequenced in a study of cytomegalovirus exposure and HLA in healthy donors. Assay: immunoSEQ multiplex PCR; the TCRdb copy retains only in-frame clones and omits some. The table lists over 150,000 clones, 75% to 90% of them singletons. The sample taken for sequencing was PBMCs. These receptor sequences come from a man aged 18-30 years in good health and CMV-seropositive.

In its sample, this clone was seen a few times. The rearrangement joins TRBV19 to TRBJ2-7; 8 bases fit TRBD2. This CDR3 is built from 17 residues. In germline, CDR1 is LNHDA, CDR2 SQIVND (reference sequence). The junction had 17 bases not matched to a gene; V was cut back by 6 bases and J by 4 bases. This CDR3 is CASSYPGGDPPQYEQYF. As DNA, the CDR3 is TGTGCCAGTAGCTACCCGGGGGGGGATCCTCCCCAATACGAGCAGTACTTC. The complete variable domain, with remaining parts taken from reference TRBV19 and TRBJ2-7, reads DGGITQSPKYLFRKEGQNVTLSCEQNLNHDAMYWYRQDPGQGLRLIYYSQIVNDFQKGDIAEGYSVSREKKESFPLTVTSAQKNPTAFYLCASSYPGGDPPQYEQYFGPGTRLTVT.

The rearrangement joins TRBV7-2 to TRBJ2-7; 11 bases match TRBD1. CDR1 and CDR2 (germline): SGHTA, FQGNSA. V lost 5 bases, J lost 3 bases, and 6 bases stayed unmatched. The CDR3 extends over 15 amino acids. In nucleotides, the CDR3 is TGTGCCAGCAGCCCCCGGACAGGGGGCTTCTACGAGCAGTACTTC. It codes for CASSPRTGGFYEQYF.

V is TRBV4-3 and J is TRBJ1-1; D ambiguous. Per the germline V gene, CDR1 is LGHNA and CDR2 is YSLEER. The CDR3 contains 13 residues. Trimming left V 0 bases short and J 5 bases short, with 7 bases between. CDR3 coding DNA: TGCGCCAGCAGCCAAGATCTGGAGACTGAAGCTTTCTTT. Translating it yields CASSQDLETEAFF.

V and J are TRBV5-5 and TRBJ2-7; 8 nucleotides agree with TRBD2. Germline V gene data show CDR1 as SGHKS and CDR2 as YYEKEE (reference sequence). The CDR3 totals 14 residues. V was clipped by 2 bases and J by 0 bases; unmatched bases: 1. The CDR3 DNA reads TGTGCCAGCAGCTTCACTAGCGGCTCCTACGAGCAGTACTTC. This gives the protein CASSFTSGSYEQYF.

This chain connects TRBV5-1 to TRBJ2-1; 7 nucleotides align to TRBD2. This CDR3 spans 17 amino acids. CDR1 SGHRS and CDR2 YFSETQ come from the germline V gene. V dropped 3 bases and J dropped 7; count of bases not matched to a gene: 16. Here the CDR3 DNA reads TGCGCCAGCAGCTCTCCCTCCTTGGGAGCGGGGTTAAATGAGCAGTTCTTC. It yields the protein CASSSPSLGAGLNEQFF.

In DNA form, the CDR3 reads TGTGCCAGCAGTGTTTGGAGCGGGGTCGCCCTCGGGGAGCTGTTTTTT. This gives the protein CASSVWSGVALGELFF. The chain carries TRBV2 and TRBJ2-2; 7 nucleotides line up with TRBD2. The CDR3 contains 16 residues. Germline CDR1 reads SNHLY; CDR2 reads FYNNEI. The V segment lost 4 bases and the J segment 7 bases; nucleotides outside the gene matches: 12.

The V call is TRBV7-2, the J call TRBJ2-5; TRBD2 might be the D (6 bases). From germline, CDR1 is SGHTA and CDR2 FQGNSA. The CDR3 runs to 14 residues. V was shortened by 1 base and J by 9 bases, with 15 bases between the two germline ends. CDR3 residues: CASSLVGLPGAQYF. In nucleotides, the CDR3 is TGTGCCAGCAGCTTAGTGGGACTCCCCGGGGCCCAGTACTTC. The whole variable domain, remainder taken from reference TRBV7-2 and TRBJ2-5, is GAGVSQSPSNKVTEKGKDVELRCDPISGHTALYWYRQSLGQGLEFLIYFQGNSAPDKSGLPSDRFSAERTGGSVSTLTIQRTQQEDSAVYLCASSLVGLPGAQYFGPGTRLLVL.

This chain uses TRBV30 with TRBJ2-7; a weak D match, TRBD2 (6 bases). The CDR3 runs 13 residues. Between the trimmed V and J ends, which lost 4 bases and 3 bases, there was a span of 13 bases. CDR1 is GTSNPN and CDR2 is SVGIG in the germline V gene (reference sequence). The CDR3 nucleotides are TGTGCCTGGAACCTCGGGACTGGCTACGAGCAGTACTTC. Translating it yields CAWNLGTGYEQYF.

This clone was counted once. This sequence joins TRBV5-8 and TRBJ2-6; 8 bases match TRBD1. Germline V lookup: CDR1 SGHTS, CDR2 YDEGEE. The J segment lost 4 bases and the V segment lost 0 bases, leaving 6 bases of the junction unmatched. The CDR3 covers 17 residues. The CDR3 reads CASSLAGQGAGANVLTF. The DNA for the CDR3 is TGTGCCAGCAGCTTGGCTGGACAGGGAGCCGGGGCCAACGTCCTGACTTTC. The whole variable domain, remainder taken from reference TRBV5-8 and TRBJ2-6, is EAGVTQSPTHLIKTRGQQATLRCSPISGHTSVYWYQQALGLGLQFLLWYDEGEERNRGNFPPRFSGRQFPNYSSELNVNALELEDSALYLCASSLAGQGAGANVLTFGAGSRLTVL.

The CDR3 here is CASSLPGTGSIQPQHF. The CDR3 DNA reads as TGTGCCAGCAGCTTGCCGGGGACAGGGTCTATTCAGCCCCAGCATTTT. The chain couples TRBV5-8 to TRBJ1-5; TRBD1 matches at 9 bases. Germline V gene sequence: CDR1 SGHTS, CDR2 YDEGEE. The V gene end was trimmed by 1 base and the J gene end by 6 bases; junction bases not matched to a gene: 8. CDR3 length equals 16 residues.

The chain couples TRBV19 to TRBJ1-1, with D unclear. Between the trimmed V and J ends, which lost 2 bases and 7 bases, there was a span of 5 bases. CDR1 is LNHDA, CDR2 SQIVND, per germline (reference sequence). This CDR3 spans 11 amino acids. The CDR3 DNA follows: TGTGCCAGTAGTATAAACTTTGAAGCTTTCTTT. Amino acids: CASSINFEAFF.

The gene calls are TRBV5-8 and TRBJ2-7; 10 bases fit TRBD1. CDR3 length: 14 residues. Trimming cost V 4 bases and J 4 bases; bases outside gene matches: 5. CDR1 is SGHTS and CDR2 is YDEGEE in the germline V gene. The CDR3 nucleotides are TGTGCCAGCAGCACCGGACAGGGGGTTTACGAGCAGTACTTC. Amino acids: CASSTGQGVYEQYF.

This chain joins TRBV11-3 and TRBJ2-5; perhaps TRBD1 as D (5 bases). The CDR3 is 13 amino acids. The germline V gene encodes CDR1 SGHNT and CDR2 YENEEA. Between the trimmed V and J ends, which lost 2 bases and 5 bases, there was a span of 9 bases. The CDR3 region is CASSLQGGETQYF. CDR3 bases: TGTGCCAGCAGCTTACAGGGTGGGGAGACCCAGTACTTC.

The rearrangement uses TRBV6-4 and TRBJ2-5, with a tentative D call TRBD2 (6 bases). Trimming shortened V by 4 bases and J by 0 bases, and 9 bases separated the two germline ends. The length of the CDR3 is 14 residues. CDR1 and CDR2 from the germline V gene are MRHNA and SNTAGT. CDR3 residues: CASSGRDYQETQYF. CDR3 nucleotide sequence: TGTGCCAGCAGTGGCCGGGACTACCAAGAGACCCAGTACTTC.

This clone turned up a few times. The gene calls are TRBV6-1 and TRBJ1-6, with TRBD1 matching 12 bases. Germline CDR1 MNHNS, CDR2 SASEGT. The CDR3 sequence is 15 residues long. V dropped 2 bases and J dropped 12; count of bases not matched to a gene: 5. CDR3: CASSEWDRGLVPLHF. CDR3 in DNA: TGTGCCAGCAGTGAATGGGACAGGGGGCTAGTACCCCTCCACTTT.

V gene TRBV27 combines with J gene TRBJ2-1; TRBD2 matches 7 bases. Germline V gene data show CDR1 as MNHEY and CDR2 as SMNVEV (reference sequence). The junction had 10 bases not matched to a gene; V was cut back by 5 bases and J by 3 bases. CDR3 length equals 16 residues. The CDR3 DNA is TGTGCCAGCAGTGCGGATGGGAGGGAGGGCTACAATGAGCAGTTCTTC. Encoded protein: CASSADGREGYNEQFF.

For the CDR3, the DNA is TGTGCCAGCAGCTCAGGAAGCGGGAGAGAAAACATTCAGTACTTC. Translation gives CASSSGSGRENIQYF. The chain carries TRBV7-9 and TRBJ2-4; 8 nucleotides agree with TRBD2. CDR3 length: 15 amino acids. The germline gives CDR1 SEHNR, CDR2 FQNEAQ (reference sequence). After removal of 4 bases from V and 5 bases from J, the junction contained 7 bases not matched to a gene.

The CDR3 loop is CASSSPRDILNTGELFF. The CDR3 DNA follows: TGTGCCAGCAGCTCACCCCGGGACATCCTGAACACCGGGGAGCTGTTTTTT. V and J are TRBV9 and TRBJ2-2, with D possibly being TRBD1 (6 bases). Germline V CDR1 and CDR2: SGDLS, YYNGEE. The CDR3 is made up of 17 amino acids. The V and J ends lost 4 bases and 1 base respectively, with 17 bases between them.

The chain carries TRBV7-2 and TRBJ2-7; possible D gene TRBD1, 5 bases. Trimming took 10 bases from V and 4 from J, leaving 20 bases between them. Germline assignment: CDR1 SGHTA and CDR2 FQGNSA. The CDR3 is 14 amino acids. The CDR3 DNA follows: TGTGCCACCCAGAAGGGGCCTTCCGGTTACGAGCAGTACTTC. It specifies CATQKGPSGYEQYF.

V is TRBV4-3 and J is TRBJ2-7, with 8 bases identical to TRBD2. The CDR3 is 16 amino acids. The germline gives CDR1 LGHNA, CDR2 YSLEER. Trimming removed 0 bases from V and 0 bases from J; junction bases left unmatched: 4. CDR3 sequence (DNA): TGCGCCAGCAGCCAAGATGCGGGGGGTATCTCCTACGAGCAGTACTTC. Amino acids: CASSQDAGGISYEQYF.

The V call is TRBV14, the J call TRBJ2-1; 15 positions match TRBD2. V trimming: 1 base; J trimming: 9 bases; junction bases outside the gene matches: 4. Germline-derived CDR1 and CDR2 are SGHDN and FVKESK. The CDR3 sequence is 16 residues long. This CDR3 reads CASSQGTSGRVGEQFF. The CDR3 DNA reads TGTGCCAGCAGCCAAGGGACTAGCGGGAGGGTTGGTGAGCAGTTCTTC. Drawing the rest from reference TRBV14 and TRBJ2-1, the complete variable domain is EAGVTQFPSHSVIEKGQTVTLRCDPISGHDNLYWYRRVMGKEIKFLLHFVKESKQDESGMPNNRFLAERTGGTYSTLKVQPAELEDSGVYFCASSQGTSGRVGEQFFGPGTRLTVL.

The chain uses TRBV4-2 and TRBJ2-2; D not certain. CDR3 length equals 17 residues. Looked up from germline, CDR1 is LGHNA and CDR2 is YNFKEQ. The V gene lost 3 bases and the J gene lost 0 bases, with 14 bases spanning the gap. The CDR3 protein is CASSQLSILANTGELFF. The CDR3 region has the DNA TGTGCCAGCAGCCAGTTATCGATACTCGCGAACACCGGGGAGCTGTTTTTT.

The chain is built from TRBV27 and TRBJ2-3, with 8 bases fitting TRBD2. The CDR3 covers 15 residues. Germline CDR1 and CDR2: MNHEY and SMNVEV (reference sequence). The V segment lost 4 bases and the J segment 6 bases; nucleotides outside the gene matches: 9. The DNA for the CDR3 is TGTGCCAGCAGTTATGGACTAGCCTCGAGTGATACGCAGTATTTT. Translated: CASSYGLASSDTQYF.

This chain joins TRBV20-1 and TRBJ2-1; D is unresolved. V was pared by 2 bases and J by 9 bases, with 8 bases between. From germline, CDR1 is DFQATT and CDR2 SNEGSKA (reference sequence). The CDR3 is 11 residues long. For the CDR3, the DNA is TGCAGTGCTAGACCCCCGAGTGAGCAGTTCTTC. Translating it yields CSARPPSEQFF.

The CDR3 loop reads CASSLGAGGTGELFF. The CDR3 DNA reads TGTGCCAGCAGCCTAGGGGCGGGAGGCACCGGGGAGCTGTTTTTT. V is TRBV27 and J is TRBJ2-2; 8 bases are shared with TRBD2. The V gene end was trimmed by 6 bases and the J gene end by 4 bases; junction bases not matched to a gene: 7. The CDR3 contains 15 residues. Per the germline V gene, CDR1 is MNHEY and CDR2 is SMNVEV (reference sequence).

This chain connects TRBV14 to TRBJ2-7; tentatively, D is TRBD2 (6 bases). The length of the CDR3 is 17 residues. V was clipped by 4 bases and J by 2 bases, with 21 bases between them. CDR1 and CDR2 (germline): SGHDN, FVKESK. The CDR3 spells CASSRPGLGGLAYEQYF. The CDR3 nucleotides are TGTGCCAGCAGCCGCCCCGGTTTGGGGGGATTAGCCTACGAGCAGTACTTC. The full variable domain, completed using reference TRBV14 and TRBJ2-7, is EAGVTQFPSHSVIEKGQTVTLRCDPISGHDNLYWYRRVMGKEIKFLLHFVKESKQDESGMPNNRFLAERTGGTYSTLKVQPAELEDSGVYFCASSRPGLGGLAYEQYFGPGTRLTVT.